The T cell receptor (beta chain) under discussion was sequenced for a study of identical twins. The V gene's germline CDR1 is DFQATT and CDR2 SNEGSKA (reference sequence). V shed 3 bases and J 2 bases; nucleotides not matched to a gene: 10. The CDR3 runs 15 residues. TCRdb redid the calling of the 5' RACE reads with MiXCR, one entry per CDR3 protein. The sample carries about 490,000 distinct CDR3 sequences, 15% recorded once. Another study also made use of these data, one on yellow fever vaccine responses in identical twins.

The origin of this receptor is a woman between 18 and 30 years old in good health. Sample: CD4+ T cells sorted from blood. The chain uses TRBV20-1 and TRBJ2-7; 7 bases are shared with TRBD1. The chain's CDR3 is CSASDSGQGAYEQYF. The CDR3 region has the DNA TGCAGTGCTAGCGATTCCGGTCAGGGGGCCTACGAGCAGTACTTC.